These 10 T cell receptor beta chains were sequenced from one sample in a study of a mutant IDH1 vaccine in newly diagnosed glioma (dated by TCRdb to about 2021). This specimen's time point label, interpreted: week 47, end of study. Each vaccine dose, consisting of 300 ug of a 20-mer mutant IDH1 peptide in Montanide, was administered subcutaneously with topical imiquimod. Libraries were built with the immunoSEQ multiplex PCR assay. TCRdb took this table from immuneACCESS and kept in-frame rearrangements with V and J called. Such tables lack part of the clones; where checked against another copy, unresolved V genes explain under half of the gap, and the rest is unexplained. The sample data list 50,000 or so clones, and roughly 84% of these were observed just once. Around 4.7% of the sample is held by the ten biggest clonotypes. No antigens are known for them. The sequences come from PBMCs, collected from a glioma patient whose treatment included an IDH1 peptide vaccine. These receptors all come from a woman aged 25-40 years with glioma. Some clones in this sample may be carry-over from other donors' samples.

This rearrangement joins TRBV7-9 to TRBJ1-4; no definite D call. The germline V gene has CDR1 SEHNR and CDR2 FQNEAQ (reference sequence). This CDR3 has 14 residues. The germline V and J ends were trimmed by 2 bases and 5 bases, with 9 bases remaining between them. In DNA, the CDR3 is TGTGCCAGCAGCTTAAGAACGGAAAATGAAAAACTGTTTTTT. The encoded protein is CASSLRTENEKLFF.

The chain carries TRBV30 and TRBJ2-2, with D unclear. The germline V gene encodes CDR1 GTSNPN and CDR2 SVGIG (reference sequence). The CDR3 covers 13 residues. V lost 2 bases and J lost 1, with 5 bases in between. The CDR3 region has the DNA TGTGCCTGGAGTAGTCTGAACACCGGGGAGCTGTTTTTT. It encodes CAWSSLNTGELFF.

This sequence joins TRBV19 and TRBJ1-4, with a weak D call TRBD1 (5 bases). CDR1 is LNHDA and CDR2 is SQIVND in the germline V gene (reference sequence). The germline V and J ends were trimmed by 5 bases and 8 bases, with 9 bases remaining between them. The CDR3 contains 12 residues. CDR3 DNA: TGTGCCAGTAGTTCCGACAGCGAAAAACTGTTTTTT. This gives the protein CASSSDSEKLFF. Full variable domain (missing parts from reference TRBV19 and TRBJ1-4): DGGITQSPKYLFRKEGQNVTLSCEQNLNHDAMYWYRQDPGQGLRLIYYSQIVNDFQKGDIAEGYSVSREKKESFPLTVTSAQKNPTAFYLCASSSDSEKLFFGSGTQLSVL.

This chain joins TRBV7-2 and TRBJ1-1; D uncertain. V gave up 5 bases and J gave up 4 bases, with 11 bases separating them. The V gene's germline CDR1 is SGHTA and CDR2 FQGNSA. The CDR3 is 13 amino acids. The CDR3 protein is CASSPGRSTEAFF. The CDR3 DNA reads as TGTGCCAGCAGCCCCGGACGAAGCACTGAAGCTTTCTTT. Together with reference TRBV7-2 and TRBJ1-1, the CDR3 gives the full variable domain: GAGVSQSPSNKVTEKGKDVELRCDPISGHTALYWYRQSLGQGLEFLIYFQGNSAPDKSGLPSDRFSAERTGGSVSTLTIQRTQQEDSAVYLCASSPGRSTEAFFGQGTRLTVV.

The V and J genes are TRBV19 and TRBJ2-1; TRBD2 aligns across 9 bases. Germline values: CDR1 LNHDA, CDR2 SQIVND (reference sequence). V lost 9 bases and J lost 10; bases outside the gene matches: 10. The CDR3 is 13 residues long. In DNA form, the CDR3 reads TGTGCCAGCGCTCAAGCGGGAGGTCGCGAGCAGTTCTTC. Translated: CASAQAGGREQFF.

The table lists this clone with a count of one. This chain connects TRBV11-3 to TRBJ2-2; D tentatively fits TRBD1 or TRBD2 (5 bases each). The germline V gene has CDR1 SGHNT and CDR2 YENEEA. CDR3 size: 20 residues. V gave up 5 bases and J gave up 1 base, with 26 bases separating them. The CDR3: CASSPFPGWTGLKNTGELFF. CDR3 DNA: TGTGCCAGCAGCCCCTTCCCCGGGTGGACGGGGCTAAAGAACACCGGGGAGCTGTTTTTT.

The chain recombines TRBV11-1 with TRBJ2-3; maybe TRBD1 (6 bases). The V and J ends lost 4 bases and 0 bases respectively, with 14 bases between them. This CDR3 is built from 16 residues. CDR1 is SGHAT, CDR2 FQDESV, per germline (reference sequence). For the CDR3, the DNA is TGTGCCAGCAGCTCCTCCCCGAGGGGGAGCACAGATACGCAGTATTTT. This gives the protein CASSSSPRGSTDTQYF.

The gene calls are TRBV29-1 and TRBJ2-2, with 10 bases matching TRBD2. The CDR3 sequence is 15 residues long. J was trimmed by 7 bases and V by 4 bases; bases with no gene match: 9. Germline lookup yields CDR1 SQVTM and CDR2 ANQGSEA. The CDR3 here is CSVVVLAGVSGELFF. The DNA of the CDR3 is TGCAGCGTTGTGGTCCTAGCGGGAGTAAGCGGGGAGCTGTTTTTT.

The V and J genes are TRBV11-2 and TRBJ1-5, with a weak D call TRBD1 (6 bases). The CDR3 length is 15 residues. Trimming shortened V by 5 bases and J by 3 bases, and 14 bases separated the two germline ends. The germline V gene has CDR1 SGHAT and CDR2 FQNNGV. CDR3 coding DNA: TGTGCCAGCAGCACTACAGGGAGTCACAATCAGCCCCAGCATTTT. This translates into CASSTTGSHNQPQHF.

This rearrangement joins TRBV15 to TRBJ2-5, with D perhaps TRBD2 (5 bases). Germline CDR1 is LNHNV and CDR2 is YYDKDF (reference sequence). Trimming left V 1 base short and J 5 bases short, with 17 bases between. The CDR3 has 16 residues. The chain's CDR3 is CATSRAGGGLSETQYF. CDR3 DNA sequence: TGTGCCACCAGCAGAGCCGGAGGAGGACTCAGCGAGACCCAGTACTTC.